The 32 T cell receptor beta chains given below trace back to one sample, sequenced in a study of blood T cell repertoires in COVID-19 (TCRdb year 2020). Receptor amplification or capture employed the immunoSEQ multiplex PCR assay. Sourced from immuneACCESS, this table was stored by TCRdb with only in-frame sequences that have V and J called. A share of the clones is absent; for the studies checked, an unresolved V gene accounts for under half, and the remainder has no known explanation. Present in this sample are 150,000 to 200,000 clones, approximately 95% of which were seen just once. Approximately 2% of the sample lies in the top ten. Sequencing was performed on peripheral blood. The receptors originated from a woman aged 55-69 years with COVID-19, enrolled during active disease.

V usage is TRBV7-9 and J usage is TRBJ1-2, with 11 nucleotides matching TRBD1. V lost 3 bases to trimming and J lost 8 bases; unmatched junction nucleotides: 8. This CDR3 region has 15 residues. CDR1 and CDR2 (germline): SEHNR, FQNEAQ (reference sequence). The CDR3 sequence is CASSFGGQGAGGYTF. As DNA, the CDR3 is TGTGCCAGCAGCTTCGGTGGACAGGGGGCGGGCGGCTACACCTTC.

The rearrangement uses TRBV5-6 and TRBJ1-6; the D gene is possibly TRBD1 (5 bases). CDR1 SGHDT and CDR2 YYEEEE come from the germline V gene. The CDR3 sequence is 19 residues long. V shed 4 bases and J shed 0 bases, with 20 bases lying between them. The DNA for the CDR3 is TGTGCCAGCAGCCCTCTCATTGACGGGGGGAGCTCCTATAATTCACCCCTCCACTTT. Its protein is CASSPLIDGGSSYNSPLHF.

The V and J genes are TRBV3-1 (or the pseudogene TRBV3-2) and TRBJ1-5, with D possibly being TRBD1 (6 bases). The CDR3 is made up of 12 amino acids. Trimming removed 5 bases at V and 5 bases at J, with 7 bases between. Germline V CDR1 and CDR2: LGHDT, YNNKEL (reference sequence). CDR3 in amino acids: CASSSGDQPQHF. The DNA for the CDR3 is TGTGCCAGCAGCTCAGGGGATCAGCCCCAGCATTTT.

This clone is a singleton in its sample. The chain links TRBV5-1 to TRBJ2-3; 8 bases align to TRBD1. V gave up 4 bases and J gave up 11 bases; unmatched junction bases: 9. The CDR3 loop spans 13 amino acids. Germline V lookup: CDR1 SGHRS, CDR2 YFSETQ. This CDR3 is CASSPGQGGKQYF. CDR3 sequence (DNA): TGCGCCAGCAGCCCCGGACAGGGAGGAAAGCAGTATTTT.

The DNA of the CDR3 is TGCGCCAGCAGTGAGACAGTAAATCAAGAGACCCAGTACTTC. Amino acids: CASSETVNQETQYF. The chain has TRBV5-1 and TRBJ2-5, with D possibly TRBD1 on 5 matching bases. The CDR3 runs to 14 residues. Germline CDR1 is SGHRS and CDR2 is YFSETQ. V was cut by 5 bases and J by 2 bases, with 13 bases left in between.

The J gene is TRBJ2-1, the V gene TRBV5-5; a weak D match, TRBD2 (6 bases). V lost 1 base and J lost 1, with 9 bases in between. Germline V lookup: CDR1 SGHKS, CDR2 YYEKEE (reference sequence). This CDR3 comprises 15 residues. CDR3 DNA sequence: TGTGCCAGCAGCTTGCCGGGACTTTCCTACAATGAGCAGTTCTTC. Amino acids: CASSLPGLSYNEQFF.

The gene calls are TRBV7-6 and TRBJ1-4, with 10 bases that match TRBD1. The V and J ends lost 6 bases and 0 bases, in that order; junction bases with no gene match: 10. Germline V gene data show CDR1 as SGHVS and CDR2 as FNYEAQ. This CDR3 has 18 residues. The CDR3 protein is CASRSGTGDGTTNEKLFF. CDR3 sequence (DNA): TGTGCCAGCAGAAGCGGGACAGGGGATGGAACAACTAATGAAAAACTGTTTTTT.

The chain employs TRBV13 and TRBJ2-3; a weak D match, TRBD2 (7 bases). Germline loops: CDR1 PRHDT, CDR2 FYEKMQ (reference sequence). This CDR3 is 14 amino acids long. V dropped 5 bases and J dropped 5 bases, with 14 bases sitting between them. The CDR3 coding sequence is TGTGCCAGCAGCGCCCGGGGGGCGGAAGATACGCAGTATTTT. Its protein is CASSARGAEDTQYF.

The chain joins TRBV6-5 to TRBJ1-4; D gene uncertain. Germline V gene sequence: CDR1 MNHEY, CDR2 SVGAGI. The CDR3 spans 13 residues. V was clipped by 7 bases and J by 5 bases, with 11 bases between them. The CDR3 DNA reads as TGTGCCAGCACCAACGGTCTCAATGAAAAACTGTTTTTT. Its translation is CASTNGLNEKLFF.

V usage is TRBV14 and J usage is TRBJ1-3; D is undetermined. CDR1 SGHDN and CDR2 FVKESK come from the germline V gene. The length of the CDR3 is 15 residues. V was trimmed by 1 base and J by 4 bases, leaving 11 bases between them. The CDR3 protein is CASSQVYGRGNTIYF. DNA of the CDR3: TGTGCCAGCAGCCAAGTATATGGGAGAGGAAACACCATATATTTT.

J is TRBJ2-1 and V is TRBV4-2; D remains unclear. This CDR3 region has 12 residues. Germline V gene data show CDR1 as LGHNA and CDR2 as YNFKEQ. The V end lost 2 bases, the J end lost 15 bases, and 14 bases lay between the germline ends. The CDR3 DNA sequence: TGTGCCAGCAGCCAAACCCAGGCTCTCCCGTTCTTC. Amino acids: CASSQTQALPFF.

The rearrangement uses TRBV6-5 and TRBJ1-1, with D maybe TRBD1 (5 bases). Germline V gene lookup returns CDR1 MNHEY and CDR2 SVGAGI. The V and J ends lost 4 bases and 11 bases respectively, with 11 bases between them. The CDR3 contains 11 residues. DNA for the CDR3: TGTGCCAGCAGTTCCCGCCGGGGGGCTTTCTTT. This encodes CASSSRRGAFF.

The gene calls are TRBV5-4 and TRBJ1-4, with a weak D call TRBD1 (5 bases). This CDR3 spans 12 amino acids. CDR1 and CDR2 from the germline V gene are SGHNT and YYREEE (reference sequence). Between the trimmed V and J ends, which lost 4 bases and 5 bases, there was a span of 6 bases. Written as DNA, the CDR3 is TGTGCCAGCAGCCCAGGGAATGAAAAACTGTTTTTT. Encoded protein: CASSPGNEKLFF.

The rearrangement uses TRBV27 and TRBJ1-1; 11 nucleotides line up with TRBD1. Germline loops: CDR1 MNHEY, CDR2 SMNVEV (reference sequence). This CDR3 is built from 17 residues. The junction had 13 bases not matched to a gene; V was cut back by 5 bases and J by 5 bases. In nucleotides, the CDR3 is TGTGCCAGCAGTCTAAGTAGGACAGGGGGCAAGAGGACTGAAGCTTTCTTT. Its protein product is CASSLSRTGGKRTEAFF.

This clone was seen only once. The rearrangement uses TRBV3-1 (or the pseudogene TRBV3-2) and TRBJ1-2, with 8 bases lining up with TRBD1. The CDR3 extends over 15 amino acids. Per germline, CDR1 LGHDT and CDR2 YNNKEL (reference sequence). V shed 4 bases, J shed 7 bases, and the junction held 11 bases outside the gene matches. The DNA for the CDR3 is TGTGCCAGCAGCCCATACGACAGGGGAGGGGGTGGCTACACCTTC. This encodes CASSPYDRGGGGYTF.

The chain employs TRBV10-3 and TRBJ2-2; D gene unclear. CDR1 and CDR2 from the germline V gene are ENHRY and SYGVKD. This CDR3 spans 12 amino acids. Trimming removed 11 bases from V and 8 bases from J, with 15 bases in between. CDR3 nucleotide sequence: TGTGCCGCCAGTCCAGGTCCAGGGGAGCTGTTTTTT. As protein: CAASPGPGELFF.

This clone was picked up a small number of times. The V and J genes are TRBV5-1 and TRBJ2-2; TRBD2 is a possible D gene (5 bases). V was shortened by 0 bases and J by 7 bases, with 10 bases between the two germline ends. Per germline, CDR1 SGHRS and CDR2 YFSETQ. This CDR3 spans 14 amino acids. CDR3 bases: TGCGCCAGCAGCTTGGCTGTCCGGGGCGGGGAGCTGTTTTTT. Translation: CASSLAVRGGELFF.

The rearrangement joins TRBV2 to TRBJ2-7; the match to TRBD1 covers 8 bases. CDR1 SNHLY and CDR2 FYNNEI come from the germline V gene. CDR3 length: 15 residues. Unmatched junction bases numbered 8, after V lost 1 base and J lost 6 bases. The CDR3 is CASSEGGQVGREQYF. CDR3 DNA sequence: TGTGCCAGCAGTGAAGGGGGACAGGTGGGGCGCGAGCAGTACTTC.

The chain has TRBV5-8 and TRBJ1-2; D not resolved. V dropped 2 bases and J dropped 4 bases, with 9 bases sitting between them. The CDR3 is 13 residues long. Germline lookup yields CDR1 SGHTS and CDR2 YDEGEE. The CDR3: CASSLRRPYGYTF. Here the CDR3 DNA reads TGTGCCAGCAGCTTAAGGAGGCCCTATGGCTACACCTTC.

V usage is TRBV9 and J usage is TRBJ2-5; D unresolved. Per germline, CDR1 SGDLS and CDR2 YYNGEE. This CDR3 is built from 13 residues. Trimming cost V 2 bases and J 5 bases, with 10 bases left between them. The CDR3 region has the DNA TGTGCCAGCAGCGTCGGTCAGAGGGAGACCCAGTACTTC. This encodes CASSVGQRETQYF.

This chain links TRBV10-3 with TRBJ2-3, with 9 bases lining up with TRBD1. The length of the CDR3 is 17 residues. Germline CDR1 and CDR2: ENHRY and SYGVKD. Losses at the gene ends were 3 bases for V and 0 bases for J; bases not matched to a gene: 7. This CDR3 is CAISDTGTGLSTDTQYF. Written as DNA, the CDR3 is TGTGCCATCAGTGATACCGGGACAGGGCTTAGCACAGATACGCAGTATTTT.

The V gene is TRBV7-2, the J gene TRBJ2-2; a possible D gene is TRBD1 (5 bases). The ends were cut back, 5 bases at V and 0 bases at J, with 10 bases in the middle. The CDR3 sequence is 15 residues long. Germline CDR1 is SGHTA and CDR2 is FQGNSA. The DNA of the CDR3 is TGTGCCAGCAGCATGACAGCCACGAACACCGGGGAGCTGTTTTTT. Its translation is CASSMTATNTGELFF.

The V gene is TRBV4-3, the J gene TRBJ2-3; D is unresolved. CDR3 length equals 14 residues. Germline values: CDR1 LGHNA, CDR2 YSLEER. Trimming removed 5 bases at V and 4 bases at J, with 13 bases between. This chain's CDR3 is CASSESIYPDTQYF. The CDR3 DNA is TGCGCCAGCAGCGAATCAATCTACCCAGATACGCAGTATTTT.

The J gene is TRBJ1-1, the V gene TRBV5-1; D not certain. CDR1 and CDR2 (germline): SGHRS, YFSETQ. The CDR3 extends over 14 amino acids. V was pared by 1 base and J by 4 bases, with 11 bases between. The CDR3 region is CASSLQVGSTEAFF. The CDR3 DNA is TGCGCCAGCAGCTTGCAGGTCGGGAGCACTGAAGCTTTCTTT.

This chain uses TRBV7-2 with TRBJ1-1, with 7 bases that match TRBD1. V was pared by 5 bases and J by 4 bases, with 4 bases of the junction left unmatched. The CDR3 is made up of 13 amino acids. Germline values: CDR1 SGHTA, CDR2 FQGNSA. This chain's CDR3 is CASSLGGSTEAFF. Written as DNA, the CDR3 is TGTGCCAGCAGCCTAGGGGGCTCCACTGAAGCTTTCTTT.

The V and J genes are TRBV20-1 and TRBJ1-2, with TRBD1 as a possible D gene (5 bases). With 6 bases removed from V and 4 bases from J, the gap between germline ends came to 15 bases. Per the germline V gene, CDR1 is DFQATT and CDR2 is SNEGSKA (reference sequence). The CDR3 totals 13 residues. CDR3 nucleotide sequence: TGCAGTGCCAGTGGGGCCAGCCCCTATGGCTACACCTTC. Residues: CSASGASPYGYTF.

The count of this clone is one. The chain recombines TRBV5-1 with TRBJ2-7, with TRBD1 identical over 8 bases. CDR3 size: 14 residues. CDR1 and CDR2 from the germline V gene are SGHRS and YFSETQ. Trimming took 4 bases from V and 3 from J; bases not matched to a gene: 6. The CDR3 DNA reads as TGCGCCAGCAGCCCCGGGACAGGAAACTACGAGCAGTACTTC. Its protein is CASSPGTGNYEQYF.

The CDR3 sequence is CASQGGLNTEAFF. The CDR3 DNA sequence: TGTGCCAGCCAAGGGGGCCTGAACACTGAAGCTTTCTTT. The chain recombines TRBV30 with TRBJ1-1, with TRBD1 matching over 7 bases. The CDR3 is 13 residues long. Germline CDR1 reads GTSNPN; CDR2 reads SVGIG (reference sequence). V dropped 8 bases and J dropped 0; count of bases not matched to a gene: 6. The full variable domain, completed using reference TRBV30 and TRBJ1-1, is SQTIHQWPATLVQPVGSPLSLECTVEGTSNPNLYWYRQAAGRGLQLLFYSVGIGQISSEVPQNLSASRPQDRQFILSSKKLLLSDSGFYLCASQGGLNTEAFFGQGTRLTVV.

The chain carries TRBV18 and TRBJ2-4; D is unclear. V lost 0 bases to trimming and J lost 4 bases, with 7 bases between them. The germline CDR1 and CDR2 sequences are KGHSH and LQKENI. The CDR3 is made up of 14 amino acids. This chain's CDR3 is CASSPPTVKNIQYF. CDR3 coding DNA: TGTGCCAGCTCACCACCCACAGTTAAAAACATTCAGTACTTC.

This chain links TRBV19 with TRBJ1-1, with a tentative D call TRBD1 (6 bases). Germline lookup yields CDR1 LNHDA and CDR2 SQIVND (reference sequence). The CDR3 is 14 residues long. The V gene lost 7 bases and the J gene lost 1 base, with 13 bases spanning the gap. The CDR3 DNA reads TGTGCCAGTAAGAAAGGACAGACGAACACTGAAGCTTTCTTT. It translates to CASKKGQTNTEAFF.

The chain employs TRBV6-1 and TRBJ1-5; D is uncertain. Trimming removed 3 bases at V and 4 bases at J, with 13 bases between. This CDR3 spans 15 amino acids. Germline V lookup: CDR1 MNHNS, CDR2 SASEGT. In DNA, the CDR3 is TGTGCCAGCAGTGATTTCTCTATCGGTAATCAGCCCCAGCATTTT. It codes for CASSDFSIGNQPQHF.

This clone was detected only once. The gene calls are TRBV6-2 or TRBV6-3 and TRBJ2-1; TRBD1 aligns across 7 bases. The V segment lost 6 bases and the J segment 6 bases; nucleotides outside the gene matches: 8. Germline values: CDR1 MNHEY, CDR2 SVGEGT. The CDR3 is 14 amino acids. The CDR3 DNA sequence: TGTGCCAGCAGCAGACAGGGACCTTTCAATGAGCAGTTCTTC. Translated, it gives CASSRQGPFNEQFF.